This T cell receptor beta chain was recorded in a study of blood T cell repertoires in COVID-19. The overall study: Specimens from acute and convalescent COVID-19 originated in the United States, Italy and Spain. PBMCs, B-cell-depleted T cells, or T cells provided the cDNA or gDNA that made up the material.

Original processing methods: Using reference gene primer amplification, nucleated cell counts were estimated. Profiling relied on immunoSEQ multiplex PCR, and the TCRdb table lists in-frame clones only, not all of them. The V and J calls and clone size were taken over from that table, and D and trimming were inferred from the DNA. The profile covers 190,000 or so clones, with 87% appearing a single time and around 1% taken by the ten largest. CDR3 length: 15 residues. This TCR was recovered from a woman younger than 35 who had recovered from COVID-19. V gene TRBV21-1 combines with J gene TRBJ2-7; the D call in the table, TRBD1, was not verified against the DNA. TRBV21-1 is shown as a pseudogene. Sample: peripheral blood. In nucleotides, the CDR3 is TGTGCCAGAGGGACAGGGGGCGACAACAACTACGAGCAGTACGTC. This sequence encodes CARGTGGDNNYEQYV.